This T cell receptor (beta chain) stems from a study of blood T cell repertoires in COVID-19. Study at large: Researchers got acute and convalescent COVID-19 samples from the United States, Italy and Spain. PBMCs, B-cell-depleted T cells, or T cells were the source of the cDNA or gDNA that made up the material.

In the original processing: Reference gene primer amplification gave estimated nucleated cell counts. Sequencing used immunoSEQ multiplex PCR; TCRdb keeps in-frame clones, though not all of them. The V and J calls and clone size come from that table; D and trimming were worked out from the DNA. Among some 260,000 clones, about 90% were seen once, and the ten largest hold 9.5% to 13%. The germline CDR1 and CDR2 sequences are LNHNV and YYDKDF (reference sequence). V gave up 0 bases and J gave up 4 bases; unmatched junction bases: 5. The CDR3 covers 17 residues. J is TRBJ2-5 and V is TRBV15; 13 positions agree with TRBD2. This TCR was recovered from a woman in her 70s with COVID-19, enrolled during active disease. Sequenced sample: peripheral blood. CDR3 region: CATSREPGLAGRETQYF. The CDR3 nucleotides read TGTGCCACCAGCAGAGAACCGGGACTAGCGGGAAGAGAGACCCAGTACTTC.